Listed below are T cell receptor beta chains from one sample, sequenced in a study of monozygotic twins with inflammatory bowel disease. TCRdb re-called the 5' RACE reads; every CDR3 protein appears as one record, without DNA. In total, the table holds 300,000 to 400,000 distinct CDR3 sequences. The sample was blood. These receptors were collected from a human donor with ulcerative colitis or Crohn's disease, or a healthy co-twin of an affected twin (not recorded which). Both conserved end residues are part of each CDR3.

J gene,V gene,CDR3 protein
TRBJ2-3,TRBV9,CASSGLAGGADTQYF
TRBJ1-5,TRBV12-3/TRBV12-4,CASQRRENQPQHF
TRBJ1-2,TRBV19,CASRPGQFYGYTF
TRBJ2-3,TRBV2,CASTQGRLARDTQYF
TRBJ2-3,TRBV28,CASTLAGATDTQYF
TRBJ2-7,TRBV20-1,CSAPRPGGSYEQYF
TRBJ1-6,TRBV27,CASSPRQGLSYNSPLHF
TRBJ2-7,TRBV4-3,CASSQVPGKAYEQYF
TRBJ2-7,TRBV18,CASSPQGHYYEQYF
TRBJ2-7,TRBV20-1,CSATPGQGGNEQYF
TRBJ2-1,TRBV24-1,CATSDSTSSGGPSSYNEQFF
TRBJ2-2,TRBV6-1,CAIGGLAGINTGELFF
TRBJ2-7,TRBV29-1,CSGRDPYEQYF
TRBJ2-1,TRBV12-3/TRBV12-4,CASSPPPGTPGHDEQFF
TRBJ2-3,TRBV24-1,CATSEGRTSGRTDTQYF
TRBJ2-7,TRBV10-3,CAISESRDRVSYEQYF
TRBJ2-3,TRBV5-6,CASSLRGTEGSDTQYF
TRBJ2-1,TRBV29-1,CSVNGQGDNEQFF
TRBJ2-7,TRBV5-1,CASSLFPDSYEQYF
TRBJ1-1,TRBV11-2,CASSRFSRSNTEAFF
TRBJ2-1,TRBV19,CASSPMGGQGIGGEQFF
TRBJ2-1,TRBV4-3,CASSQASGGANEQFF
TRBJ2-3,TRBV3-1,CASSLLAGAPISWDTQYF
TRBJ2-7,TRBV6-2/TRBV6-3,CASSYPSRAGGYGEQYF
TRBJ2-7,TRBV6-2/TRBV6-3,CASIAPGQSSYEQYF
TRBJ2-5,TRBV7-2,CASLKGGAGQTQYF
TRBJ1-3,TRBV7-9,CASSLVQGSGNTIYF
TRBJ2-1,TRBV24-1,CATSDTGTGSYNEQFF
TRBJ1-5,TRBV7-2,CASSGSRNQPQHF
TRBJ2-7,TRBV13,CASSLGRGIYEQYF
TRBJ1-5,TRBV18,CASSQRGEGSNQPQHF
TRBJ2-3,TRBV7-6,CASSSKRGGGAIGTDTQYF
TRBJ1-2,TRBV20-1,CSAYYRADYGYTF
TRBJ1-1,TRBV7-8,CASNEYGNTEAFF
TRBJ2-7,TRBV20-1,CSAAGLAGYEQYF
TRBJ1-4,TRBV7-2,CASSSQTGGDEKLFF
TRBJ2-3,TRBV5-1,CASSLVPGLAGARGTDTQYF
TRBJ2-1,TRBV9,CASSGLAGGLYNEQFF
TRBJ2-7,TRBV3-1,CASSQEWSLSYEQYF
TRBJ2-1,TRBV20-1,CSATGGSYNEQFF
TRBJ2-7,TRBV30,CAWNTGTVTYEQYF
TRBJ2-5,TRBV5-1,CASSLNTGQETQYF
TRBJ2-3,TRBV7-3,CASSSGTKDTQYF
TRBJ1-2,TRBV5-6,CASNLRGPYGYTF
TRBJ2-7,TRBV30,CAWRHRGNEQYF
TRBJ2-2,TRBV9,CASSGRGNTGELFF